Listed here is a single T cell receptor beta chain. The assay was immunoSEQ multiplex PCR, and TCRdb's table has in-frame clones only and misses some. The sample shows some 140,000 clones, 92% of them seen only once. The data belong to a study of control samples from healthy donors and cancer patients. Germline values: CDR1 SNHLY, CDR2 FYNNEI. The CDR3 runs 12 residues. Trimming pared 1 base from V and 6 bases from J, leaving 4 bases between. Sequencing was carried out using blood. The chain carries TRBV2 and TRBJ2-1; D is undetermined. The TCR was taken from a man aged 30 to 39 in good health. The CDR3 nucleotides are TGTGCCAGCAGTGAAGGTGCCAATGAGCAGTTCTTC. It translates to CASSEGANEQFF.